These 23 T cell receptor beta chains were all obtained from the same sample, sequenced in a study of blood T cells in healthy people across ages. A J-beta primer mix and a sample-barcoded 5' primer were used in a second PCR of about 7 to 12 cycles. TCRdb independently ran MiXCR on the 5' RACE reads; one entry per CDR3 protein. Counted here are hundreds of thousands of distinct CDR3 sequences, 20% to 30% occurring once; the ten biggest clones make up 3%. The sample was also linked to a second study, of T cells of mothers and their children.

Sequencing input: blood. Every receptor here comes from a boy aged 5-17 years in good health.

The J gene is TRBJ2-1, the V gene TRBV3-1; 13 positions match TRBD2. V lost 6 bases and J lost 0; bases outside the gene matches: 2. CDR1 and CDR2 (germline): LGHDT, YNNKEL (reference sequence). The CDR3 loop spans 16 amino acids. DNA of the CDR3: TGTGCCAGCAGGACTAGCGGGGGGAGCTCCTACAATGAGCAGTTCTTC. Its translation is CASRTSGGSSYNEQFF.

This clonotype showed up many times. V usage is TRBV28 and J usage is TRBJ2-1, with TRBD2 identical over 7 bases. Germline V gene lookup returns CDR1 MDHEN and CDR2 SYDVKM. Trimming cost V 5 bases and J 7 bases; bases outside gene matches: 2. This CDR3 has 12 amino acids. The CDR3 bases are TGTGCCAGCAGTCGGACTAGAAATGAGCAGTTCTTC. Amino acids: CASSRTRNEQFF.

The table lists this clonotype with a few counts. This chain connects TRBV10-3 to TRBJ2-1; D is uncertain. The CDR3 has 14 amino acids. Trimming left V 0 bases short and J 2 bases short, with 5 bases between. Germline CDR1 reads ENHRY; CDR2 reads SYGVKD. The CDR3 is CAISESPTYNEQFF. In nucleotides, the CDR3 is TGTGCCATCAGTGAGTCACCGACCTACAATGAGCAGTTCTTC.

The rearrangement uses TRBV28 and TRBJ2-1; 13 bases align to TRBD2. The CDR3 length is 18 residues. J was trimmed by 0 bases and V by 5 bases; bases with no gene match: 7. CDR1 is MDHEN, CDR2 SYDVKM, per germline. The CDR3 nucleotides read TGTGCCAGCAGTATTGGACTAGCGGGAGAAAGCTCCTACAATGAGCAGTTCTTC. This gives the protein CASSIGLAGESSYNEQFF. The variable domain in full, completed from reference TRBV28 and TRBJ2-1, reads DVKVTQSSRYLVKRTGEKVFLECVQDMDHENMFWYRQDPGLGLRLIYFSYDVKMKEKGDIPEGYSVSREKKERFSLILESASTNQTSMYLCASSIGLAGESSYNEQFFGPGTRLTVL.

The gene calls are TRBV7-2 and TRBJ2-7; 7 positions match TRBD1. The CDR3 consists of 15 residues. Trimming took 1 base from V and 2 from J; bases not matched to a gene: 5. Germline CDR1 is SGHTA and CDR2 is FQGNSA. The DNA for the CDR3 is TGTGCCAGCAGCTTAGTCGGGACAGAACCCTACGAGCAGTACTTC. This translates into CASSLVGTEPYEQYF.

This clonotype appeared a few times. The chain uses TRBV12-3 or TRBV12-4 and TRBJ2-2; D unresolved. The CDR3 covers 13 residues. The V end lost 4 bases, the J end lost 7 bases, and 10 bases lay between the germline ends. The CDR3 protein is CASSYTLGGELFF. The CDR3 DNA sequence: TGTGCCAGCAGTTACACCTTGGGCGGGGAGCTGTTTTTT.

The chain joins TRBV10-2 to TRBJ2-7, with a tentative D call TRBD1 (5 bases). The length of the CDR3 is 14 residues. V was trimmed by 3 bases and J by 2 bases, leaving 11 bases between them. In germline, CDR1 is WSHSY, CDR2 SAAADI. CDR3 bases: TGCGCCAGCAGTGACCCCGACAGTACCTACGAGCAGTACTTC. Its protein is CASSDPDSTYEQYF.

This rearrangement joins TRBV5-4 to TRBJ2-1; TRBD1 agrees at 10 bases. V lost 4 bases to trimming and J lost 9 bases; unmatched junction nucleotides: 7. This CDR3 is built from 14 residues. CDR1 is SGHNT and CDR2 is YYREEE in the germline V gene (reference sequence). The DNA for the CDR3 is TGTGCCAGCAGCCTTCCGACAGGGGGCCTTGAGCAGTTCTTC. Translation: CASSLPTGGLEQFF.

This clonotype has only a few counts. This chain connects TRBV4-1 to TRBJ2-1; D possibly corresponds to TRBD2 (5 bases). Trimming removed 3 bases from V and 5 bases from J, with 14 bases in between. The CDR3 covers 15 residues. Germline V lookup: CDR1 MGHRA, CDR2 YSYEKL. The CDR3 loop is CASSHERESHNEQFF. DNA for the CDR3: TGCGCCAGCAGCCACGAGAGGGAATCCCACAATGAGCAGTTCTTC.

The J gene is TRBJ2-1, the V gene TRBV5-5, with TRBD1 matching 7 bases. The assigned J gene may be wrong: the sequence end matches TRBJ2-5 better. This CDR3 contains 17 residues. Germline values: CDR1 SGHKS, CDR2 YYEKEE (reference sequence). Written as DNA, the CDR3 is TGTGCCAGCAGCTTGGGACAGGGTGAATATCATCGGTGGACCCAGTACTTC. Amino acid sequence: CASSLGQGEYHRWTQYF.

In this sample, this clonotype turned up a few times. This chain joins TRBV19 and TRBJ1-1; D might be TRBD1 (5 bases). Trimming pared 2 bases from V and 2 bases from J, leaving 9 bases between. From germline, CDR1 is LNHDA and CDR2 SQIVND (reference sequence). This CDR3 is built from 14 residues. The CDR3 loop is CASSIRGGNTEAFF. CDR3 in DNA: TGTGCCAGTAGTATACGGGGGGGAAACACTGAAGCTTTCTTT.

The V and J genes are TRBV6-5 and TRBJ1-4; the D gene is possibly TRBD1 (6 bases). The CDR3 sequence is 14 residues long. Germline CDR1 is MNHEY and CDR2 is SVGAGI. Trimming left V 6 bases short and J 6 bases short, with 14 bases between. The CDR3 sequence is CASSSGGRYEKLFF. CDR3 nucleotides: TGTGCCAGCAGCTCCGGGGGGCGATATGAAAAACTGTTTTTT.

The rearrangement uses TRBV12-3 or TRBV12-4 and TRBJ2-1; the D is unclear. The CDR3 consists of 13 residues. Trimming shortened V by 8 bases and J by 2 bases, and 10 bases separated the two germline ends. The CDR3 nucleotides read TGTGCCAGCTCCGCGGCAGCCTACAATGAGCAGTTCTTC. Translating it yields CASSAAAYNEQFF.

This clonotype was seen a few times. V is TRBV7-9 and J is TRBJ1-1, with a weak D call TRBD1 (6 bases). CDR1 is SEHNR, CDR2 FQNEAQ, per germline (reference sequence). This CDR3 has 16 residues. Trimming took 5 bases from V and 3 from J, leaving 19 bases between them. The CDR3 spells CASSPPERGRDTEAFF. CDR3 DNA sequence: TGTGCCAGCAGCCCGCCCGAGCGGGGGCGGGACACTGAAGCTTTCTTT.

In this sample, this clonotype turned up a few times. The genes are TRBV11-1 and TRBJ2-1; D is unresolved. From germline, CDR1 is SGHAT and CDR2 FQDESV (reference sequence). V gave up 6 bases and J gave up 5 bases, with 11 bases separating them. CDR3 length equals 13 residues. CDR3 region: CASRSTVNNEQFF. The CDR3 coding sequence is TGTGCCAGCAGATCTACAGTGAACAATGAGCAGTTCTTC.

In its sample, this clonotype was seen many times. V usage is TRBV27 and J usage is TRBJ2-2; D gene uncertain. Per germline, CDR1 MNHEY and CDR2 SMNVEV (reference sequence). Trimming took 4 bases from V and 6 from J, leaving 12 bases between them. The CDR3 sequence is 14 residues long. CDR3 coding DNA: TGTGCCAGCAGTTCCCCCTTCGGAGCCGGGGAGCTGTTTTTT. Amino acid sequence: CASSSPFGAGELFF.

This clonotype came up a few times. This chain connects TRBV24-1 to TRBJ2-7; D unclear. Germline assignment: CDR1 KGHDR and CDR2 SFDVKD. The CDR3 runs to 13 residues. The V and J ends lost 5 bases and 3 bases respectively, with 10 bases between them. The CDR3 coding sequence is TGTGCCACCAGTGGGGTGGGAAGCTACGAGCAGTACTTC. This translates into CATSGVGSYEQYF.

This clonotype was picked up a small number of times. The chain carries TRBV11-2 and TRBJ2-7, with 9 bases that match TRBD2. The J call is doubtful: the DNA matches TRBJ2-1 better. The CDR3 sequence is 15 residues long. In germline, CDR1 is SGHAT, CDR2 FQNNGV. The CDR3 DNA sequence: TGTGCCAGCAGCCTACCGGGACTAGCAACCAATGAGCAGTTCTTC. Translating gives CASSLPGLATNEQFF.

This rearrangement joins TRBV10-2 to TRBJ2-7; D is perhaps TRBD1 (6 bases). This CDR3 region has 15 residues. V was shortened by 5 bases and J by 4 bases, with 18 bases between the two germline ends. The germline V gene has CDR1 WSHSY and CDR2 SAAADI. CDR3 residues: CASSWTAPDSYEQYF. CDR3 in DNA: TGCGCCAGCAGTTGGACAGCCCCGGACTCTTACGAGCAGTACTTC.

The genes are TRBV12-3 or TRBV12-4 and TRBJ1-1; maybe TRBD1 (5 bases). V lost 5 bases and J 1 base, leaving 11 bases between the germline ends. This CDR3 comprises 14 residues. CDR3 bases: TGTGCCAGCAGTGGGGGGGGTTCGAACACTGAAGCTTTCTTT. The encoded protein is CASSGGGSNTEAFF.

In its sample, this clonotype was seen a few times. This chain links TRBV20-1 with TRBJ1-2; 7 nucleotides agree with TRBD1. J was trimmed by 0 bases and V by 3 bases; bases with no gene match: 16. CDR1 is DFQATT, CDR2 SNEGSKA, per germline (reference sequence). This CDR3 spans 18 amino acids. In nucleotides, the CDR3 is TGCAGTGCTAGGGTTTCGGACAGGAGGGGCTCTCCTAACTATGGCTACACCTTC. Residues: CSARVSDRRGSPNYGYTF.

This chain connects TRBV18 to TRBJ1-2, with 8 nucleotides matching TRBD1. The CDR3 runs to 17 residues. The junction had 19 bases not matched to a gene; V was cut back by 5 bases and J by 8 bases. Germline assignment: CDR1 KGHSH and CDR2 LQKENI. The CDR3 loop reads CASSGQGATYIPRGYTF. The CDR3, as DNA: TGTGCCAGCTCAGGGCAGGGGGCCACCTATATTCCCCGAGGCTACACCTTC.

The chain combines TRBV4-1 with TRBJ2-7, with TRBD2 as a possible D gene (6 bases). V gave up 4 bases and J gave up 4 bases, with 11 bases separating them. In germline, CDR1 is MGHRA, CDR2 YSYEKL. This CDR3 region has 13 residues. The CDR3 sequence is CASSPWAGYEQYF. In DNA, the CDR3 is TGCGCCAGCAGCCCCTGGGCGGGGTACGAGCAGTACTTC.